This paragraph reports one T cell receptor beta chain. Its antigen is currently not known. Base qualities are not recorded, but no much larger clone differs from it by a single base. For TCRbeta CDR3 sequencing, genomic DNA from the sorted cells was extracted using the QIAGEN DNeasy Blood and Tissue Kit. High-throughput TCRbeta CDR3 sequencing was carried out commercially through immunoSEQ, with PCR amplification with bias correction and internal controls included. On the study's bioinformatics: Unique productive TCRbeta sequences were defined by CDR3 nucleotide sequence when primers matched and otherwise by CDR3 amino acid sequence together with Vbeta and Jbeta genes. To correct sorting error, sequences shared between sorted populations at a frequency ratio of 2:1 or less were removed; the rest were assigned to the higher population. A sequence counted as donor-reactive if, in CFSE-low cells, the sequence had a frequency of at least 0.01% and was expanded at least 5-fold compared with unstimulated cells. Jensen-Shannon divergence calculated on the top 100 TCRbeta sequences ranked by frequency was used to measure repertoire divergence. For any sample with multiple sequencing runs, sorting error was corrected in each run separately before the runs were pooled. Here the immuneACCESS table is served through TCRdb, limited to in-frame sequences with V and J called. Missing clones are a known gap in these copies; in checked studies unresolved V genes cover under half, and the rest lacks a known reason. V and J calls and clone size follow that table, whereas D and trimming were derived from the DNA. Present in this sample are some 250,000 clones, 65% to 85% of which were seen just once. About 0.68% of the sample is held by the ten biggest clonotypes.

There are 17 amino acids in the CDR3, from cysteine to phenylalanine inclusive. The CDR3 DNA has 51 bases and is translated from base 1. From a lookup of the germline V gene, CDR1 and CDR2 are SGHTA and FQGNSA. V gives up 0 bases and J gives up 4 bases, and the segment between their germline ends measures 16 bases. This sample is part of a study of Tregs in tolerant kidney transplant recipients (dated by TCRdb to between 2019 and 2020). Concerning the study at large: The study applied TCRbeta sequencing to find donor-specific regulatory T cells before combined kidney and bone marrow transplantation and then followed those same cells after transplant. In a few healthy controls, several methods of expanding Tregs specific for an allogeneic donor were compared by TCRbeta repertoire sequencing.

The full study reports these points: The most biologically relevant and donor-specific TCRbeta repertoire appeared to be identified by expanding Tregs with activated donor B cells. Biological reproducibility was not directly assessed, although technical replication error appeared to be minimal. Because the study included only a small number of patients, the results must be confirmed in larger populations and under other immunosuppression protocols.

Thawed PBMCs were FACS-sorted into unstimulated Tregs (CD4+CD25+CD127-), CD4+ non-Tregs (CD4+CD25-), CD4 cells and CD8 cells. Healthy control blood came either as purchased buffy coats or from healthy volunteers. Healthy control blood was processed to PBMCs with a Ficoll density gradient and then cryopreserved, whereas patient PBMCs were collected both before and after transplant. The sequence joins TRBV7-2 to TRBJ2-1; TRBD2 is a possible D gene, resting on 6 matching bases. This clonotype originated in a human donor in good health. What was sequenced was CD4+ T cells from blood. At the DNA level, the sequence is TGTGCCAGCAGCTTAGCTTGGGGAGGACTTCAATACAATGAGCAGTTCTTC. This encodes CASSLAWGGLQYNEQFF.